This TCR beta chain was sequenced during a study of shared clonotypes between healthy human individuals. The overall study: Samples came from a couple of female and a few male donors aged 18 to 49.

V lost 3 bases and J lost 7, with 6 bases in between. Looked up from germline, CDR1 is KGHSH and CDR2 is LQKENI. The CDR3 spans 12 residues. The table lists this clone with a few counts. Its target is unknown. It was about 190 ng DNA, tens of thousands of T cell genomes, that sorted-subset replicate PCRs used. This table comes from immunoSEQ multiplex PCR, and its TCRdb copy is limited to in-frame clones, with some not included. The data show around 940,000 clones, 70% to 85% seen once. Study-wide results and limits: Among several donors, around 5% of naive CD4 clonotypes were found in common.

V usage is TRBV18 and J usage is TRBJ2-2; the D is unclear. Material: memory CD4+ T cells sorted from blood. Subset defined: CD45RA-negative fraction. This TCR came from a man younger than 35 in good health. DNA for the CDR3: TGTGCCAGCTCACCCGGATACGGGGAGCTGTTTTTT. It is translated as CASSPGYGELFF.